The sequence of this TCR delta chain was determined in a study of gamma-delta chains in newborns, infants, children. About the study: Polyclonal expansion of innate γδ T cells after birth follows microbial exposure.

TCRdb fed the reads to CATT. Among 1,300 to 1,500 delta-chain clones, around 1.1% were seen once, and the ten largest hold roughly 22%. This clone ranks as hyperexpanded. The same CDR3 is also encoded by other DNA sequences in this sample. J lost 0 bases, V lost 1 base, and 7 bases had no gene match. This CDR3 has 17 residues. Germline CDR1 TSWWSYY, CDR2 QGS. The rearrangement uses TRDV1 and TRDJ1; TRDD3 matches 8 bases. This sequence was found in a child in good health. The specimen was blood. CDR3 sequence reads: CALGEHWGGVYTDKLIF. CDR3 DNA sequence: TGTGCTCTTGGGGAACACTGGGGGGGAGTGTACACCGATAAACTCATCTTT.